The clone carrying this T cell receptor (beta chain) was seen many times. No antigen is known for it. Using RNA transcripts, the TCR beta CDR3 regions were amplified. Second-round multiplex PCR came after a first-round RT-PCR that employed HTBI primers. TCRdb analysed the multiplex PCR reads with MiXCR anew, one entry per CDR3 protein. Here the sample spans over 650,000 distinct CDR3 sequences, about 40% being singletons. The sample is drawn from a study of Graves' ophthalmopathy and Graves' hyperthyroidism. About the research overall: Peripheral blood sampling preceded any treatment and occurred at initial diagnosis.

Whole-study results and caveats: Most thyroid-expanded clonotypes exceeding 0.001 frequency were also found in blood.

Germline V gene data show CDR1 as SNHLY and CDR2 as FYNNEI. Losses at the gene ends were 2 bases for V and 1 base for J; bases not matched to a gene: 7. This CDR3 comprises 17 residues. Other autoimmune diseases, uncontrolled infections, pregnancy and lactation each led to patient exclusion. The diagnostic workup employed clinical symptoms, serum thyroxine, TRAb, thyroid ultrasound and orbital computed tomography. This sequence joins TRBV2 and TRBJ2-1; TRBD2 matches at 8 bases. The sequenced sample consisted of peripheral blood. The receptor's source is an adult man with Graves' ophthalmopathy. CDR3 in DNA: TGTGCCAGCAGTGAAAGAGTAGGGACTAGTTCCTACAATGAGCAGTTCTTC. Translation gives CASSERVGTSSYNEQFF.